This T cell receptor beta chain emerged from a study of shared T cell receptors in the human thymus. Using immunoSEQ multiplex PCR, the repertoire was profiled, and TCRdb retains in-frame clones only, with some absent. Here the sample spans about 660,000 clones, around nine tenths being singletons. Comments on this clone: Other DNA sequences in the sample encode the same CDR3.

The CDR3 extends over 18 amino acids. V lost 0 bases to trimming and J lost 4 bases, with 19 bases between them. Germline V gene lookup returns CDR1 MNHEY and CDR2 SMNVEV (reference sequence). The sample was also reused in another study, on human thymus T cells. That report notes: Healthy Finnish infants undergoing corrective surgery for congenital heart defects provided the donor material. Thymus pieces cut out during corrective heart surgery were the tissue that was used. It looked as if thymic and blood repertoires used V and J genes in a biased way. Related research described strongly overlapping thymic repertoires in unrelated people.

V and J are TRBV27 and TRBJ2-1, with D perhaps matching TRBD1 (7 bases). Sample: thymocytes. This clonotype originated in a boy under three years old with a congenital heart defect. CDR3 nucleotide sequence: TGTGCCAGCAGTTTATCCGGGCAGGGGGGCCCGATATACAATGAGCAGTTCTTC. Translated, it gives CASSLSGQGGPIYNEQFF.